Below, 12 T cell receptor beta chains from the same sample are listed, as sequenced in a study of blood T cells in healthy people across ages. Primed by a sample-barcoded 5' primer and a J-beta primer mix, a second PCR proceeded for about 7 to 11 cycles. TCRdb re-analysed the 5' RACE reads in MiXCR, keeping a single row per CDR3 protein. The sample yields around 1,600,000 distinct CDR3 sequences, about 42% seen once. Sequenced input: blood. The receptors were sampled from a woman under 30 in good health.

The rearrangement links TRBV5-1 to TRBJ1-2; TRBD1 might be the D (5 bases). CDR3 size: 14 residues. Germline CDR1 is SGHRS and CDR2 is YFSETQ. V was cut by 3 bases and J by 4 bases, with 13 bases left in between. CDR3 DNA: TGCGCCAGCAGCTGGGGCGGACGCCGCTATGGCTACACCTTC. Translated: CASSWGGRRYGYTF.

V gene TRBV30 combines with J gene TRBJ1-5, with D perhaps matching TRBD1 (5 bases). Trimming left V 5 bases short and J 0 bases short, with 8 bases between. This CDR3 comprises 13 residues. Germline lookup yields CDR1 GTSNPN and CDR2 SVGIG (reference sequence). In DNA, the CDR3 is TGTGCCTGGTCCAGGGATAGCAATCAGCCCCAGCATTTT. Translating it yields CAWSRDSNQPQHF.

The gene calls are TRBV27 and TRBJ2-3; 9 bases match TRBD1. The CDR3 runs 15 residues. V was pared by 1 base and J by 6 bases, with 5 bases of the junction left unmatched. Germline values: CDR1 MNHEY, CDR2 SMNVEV (reference sequence). The CDR3 loop is CASSLYRQGVDTQYF. The CDR3 region has the DNA TGTGCCAGCAGTTTATACCGACAGGGGGTCGATACGCAGTATTTT.

The chain employs TRBV29-1 and TRBJ2-1, with 9 bases matching TRBD2. The CDR3 has 14 amino acids. Germline loops: CDR1 SQVTM, CDR2 ANQGSEA. For the CDR3, the DNA is TGCGCTGTGGGGCTAGCGGGGCTCTACAATGAGCAGTTCTTC. This codes for CAVGLAGLYNEQFF.

Points on this clonotype: The junction does not match germline at one end; this may be a read error. The CDR3 coding sequence is TGTGCCAGCAGCTCTAGTTCCTACGAGCGGTACTTC. Protein product: CASSSSSYERYF. The rearrangement joins TRBV13 to TRBJ2-7; D is ambiguous. The CDR3 loop spans 12 amino acids. Germline-derived CDR1 and CDR2 are PRHDT and FYEKMQ (reference sequence). The complete variable domain, with remaining parts taken from reference TRBV13 and TRBJ2-7, reads AAGVIQSPRHLIKEKRETATLKCYPIPRHDTVYWYQQGPGQDPQFLISFYEKMQSDKGSIPDRFSAQQFSDYHSELNMSSLELGDSALYFCASSSSSYERYFGPGTRLTVT.

J is TRBJ2-1 and V is TRBV7-3, with 8 bases fitting TRBD1. The trim removed 5 bases at V and 10 bases at J, leaving 10 bases unmatched. Per germline, CDR1 SGHTA and CDR2 FQGTGA. This CDR3 is 14 amino acids long. CDR3 sequence (DNA): TGTGCCAGCAGCCCGGGACAGGCCATAGGGGAGCAGTTCTTC. Translation gives CASSPGQAIGEQFF.

This clonotype was seen a few times. CDR3 sequence reads: CSAGRTSGKETQYF. The CDR3 DNA reads TGCAGTGCTGGAAGGACTAGCGGAAAAGAGACCCAGTACTTC. The chain couples TRBV20-1 to TRBJ2-5; 10 bases line up with TRBD2. The CDR3 spans 14 residues. Germline-derived CDR1 and CDR2 are DFQATT and SNEGSKA (reference sequence). V shed 5 bases and J 3 bases; nucleotides not matched to a gene: 6.

The CDR3 DNA sequence: TGCAGCGTTCCCGGACCACTATGGGGTGGGAACCAGTACTTC. Protein sequence: CSVPGPLWGGNQYF. The chain has TRBV29-1 and TRBJ2-5; no clear D. The germline V gene encodes CDR1 SQVTM and CDR2 ANQGSEA. The CDR3 length is 14 residues. The ends were cut back, 5 bases at V and 10 bases at J, with 23 bases in the middle.

Comment on this clonotype: Given a much more abundant clone one base away, this may be a read error. This chain links TRBV28 with TRBJ1-1; tentatively, D is TRBD1 (5 bases). V was cut by 10 bases and J by 4 bases, with 16 bases left in between. The CDR3 consists of 13 residues. CDR1 is MDHEN and CDR2 is SYDVKM in the germline V gene. CDR3 sequence reads: CATSGPMSTEAFF. The CDR3 DNA is TGTGCCACCTCAGGGCCTATGAGCACTGAAGCTTTCTTT.

This clonotype was detected ten times or more. V gene TRBV6-5 combines with J gene TRBJ2-1, with 7 bases fitting TRBD1. The CDR3 covers 13 residues. The V segment lost 6 bases and the J segment 4 bases; nucleotides outside the gene matches: 3. CDR1 is MNHEY and CDR2 is SVGAGI in the germline V gene. CDR3 region: CASRLGQYNEQFF. The CDR3 DNA sequence: TGTGCCAGCAGACTGGGACAGTACAATGAGCAGTTCTTC.

At least ten counts were recorded for this clonotype. The genes are TRBV4-2 and TRBJ2-1, with D unclear. V was shortened by 6 bases and J by 8 bases, with 11 bases between the two germline ends. The V gene's germline CDR1 is LGHNA and CDR2 YNFKEQ. The CDR3 covers 12 residues. CDR3 bases: TGTGCCAGCAGTTTCAGCGTTGATGAGCAGTTCTTC. Translation gives CASSFSVDEQFF.

This clonotype was counted only a few times. CDR3 sequence: CASSPHPQRPSTDTQYF. CDR3 DNA: TGTGCCAGCAGCCCGCACCCACAAAGACCTAGCACAGATACGCAGTATTTT. The chain is built from TRBV7-2 and TRBJ2-3; D is uncertain. Germline values: CDR1 SGHTA, CDR2 FQGNSA. The V end lost 5 bases, the J end lost 0 bases, and 18 bases lay between the germline ends. CDR3 size: 17 residues.